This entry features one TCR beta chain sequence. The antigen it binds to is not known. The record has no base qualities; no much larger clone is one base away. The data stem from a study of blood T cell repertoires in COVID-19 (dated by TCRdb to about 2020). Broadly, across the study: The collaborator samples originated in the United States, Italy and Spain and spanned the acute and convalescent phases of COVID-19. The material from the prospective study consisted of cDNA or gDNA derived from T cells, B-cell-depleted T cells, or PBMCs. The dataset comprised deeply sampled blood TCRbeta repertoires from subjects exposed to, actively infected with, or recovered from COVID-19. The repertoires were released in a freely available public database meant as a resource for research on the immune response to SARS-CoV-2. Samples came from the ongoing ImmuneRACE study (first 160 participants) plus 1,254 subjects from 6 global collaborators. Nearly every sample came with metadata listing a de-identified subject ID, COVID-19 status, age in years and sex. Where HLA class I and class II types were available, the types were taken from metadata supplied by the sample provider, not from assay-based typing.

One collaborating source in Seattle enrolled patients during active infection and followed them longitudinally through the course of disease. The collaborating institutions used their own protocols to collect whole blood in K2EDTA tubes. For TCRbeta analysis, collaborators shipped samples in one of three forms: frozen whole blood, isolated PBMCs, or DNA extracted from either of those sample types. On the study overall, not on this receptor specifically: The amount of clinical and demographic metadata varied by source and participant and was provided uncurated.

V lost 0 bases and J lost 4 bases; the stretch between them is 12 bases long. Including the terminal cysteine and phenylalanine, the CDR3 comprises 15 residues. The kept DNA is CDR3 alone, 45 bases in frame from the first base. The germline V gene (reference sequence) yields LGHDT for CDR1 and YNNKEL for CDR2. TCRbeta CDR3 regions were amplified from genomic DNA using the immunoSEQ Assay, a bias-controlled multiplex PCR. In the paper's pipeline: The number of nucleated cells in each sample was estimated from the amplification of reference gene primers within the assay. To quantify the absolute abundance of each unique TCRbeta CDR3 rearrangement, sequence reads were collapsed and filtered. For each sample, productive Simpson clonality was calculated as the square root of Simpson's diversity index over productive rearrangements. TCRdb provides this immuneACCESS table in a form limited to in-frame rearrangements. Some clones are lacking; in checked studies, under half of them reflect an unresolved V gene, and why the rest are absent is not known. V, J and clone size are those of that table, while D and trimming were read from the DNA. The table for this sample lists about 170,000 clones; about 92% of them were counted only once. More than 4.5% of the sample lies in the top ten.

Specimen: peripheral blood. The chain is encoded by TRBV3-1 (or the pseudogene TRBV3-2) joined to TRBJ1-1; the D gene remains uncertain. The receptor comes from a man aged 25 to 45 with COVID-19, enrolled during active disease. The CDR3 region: CASSQDPTPPTEAFF. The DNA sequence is TGTGCCAGCAGCCAAGACCCGACTCCCCCCACTGAAGCTTTCTTT.